The next 27 T cell receptor beta chains were all read from a single sample in a study of blood T cell repertoires in COVID-19. Sequencing was performed with immunoSEQ multiplex PCR; in TCRdb, only in-frame clones are kept and a portion is missing. The sample carries about 160,000 clones, approximately 92% recorded once. Sequenced input: peripheral blood. The receptors were gathered from a man younger than 30 with COVID-19, enrolled during active disease.

V usage is TRBV4-3 and J usage is TRBJ2-6; 7 bases fit TRBD2. V shed 1 base, J shed 4 bases, and the junction held 4 bases outside the gene matches. CDR3 length equals 16 residues. Germline lookup yields CDR1 LGHNA and CDR2 YSLEER. The CDR3 nucleotides are TGCGCCAGCAGCCAAGGGGAGGGTACCGGGGCCAACGTCCTGACTTTC. Protein product: CASSQGEGTGANVLTF.

CDR3 loop: CASSPIGSNTDTQYF. The CDR3 DNA reads as TGTGCCAGCTCACCAATCGGGTCAAACACAGATACGCAGTATTTT. The rearrangement joins TRBV18 to TRBJ2-3, with no clear D. The CDR3 covers 15 residues. The germline CDR1 and CDR2 sequences are KGHSH and LQKENI. Deletions cut 2 bases from V and 2 bases from J, with 11 bases between.

The rearrangement joins TRBV7-2 to TRBJ2-1; TRBD2 agrees at 8 bases. The germline CDR1 and CDR2 sequences are SGHTA and FQGNSA. V trimming: 4 bases; J trimming: 7 bases; junction bases outside the gene matches: 9. The CDR3 is 15 amino acids. The CDR3 loop reads CASSSSGSKGNEQFF. The CDR3 DNA reads as TGTGCCAGCAGCTCAAGCGGGAGTAAGGGGAATGAGCAGTTCTTC.

The CDR3 DNA is TGTGCCAGCAGTTTGGCAGGGCTCAACACTGAAGCTTTCTTT. Translated, it gives CASSLAGLNTEAFF. The rearrangement uses TRBV27 and TRBJ1-1, with D perhaps matching TRBD1 (5 bases). The V and J ends lost 3 bases and 2 bases respectively, with 10 bases between them. The CDR3 totals 14 residues. Germline V gene lookup returns CDR1 MNHEY and CDR2 SMNVEV (reference sequence).

This sequence joins TRBV6-2 or TRBV6-3 and TRBJ2-3, with a possible D match to TRBD2 (6 bases). The CDR3 is 14 residues long. The V end was cut by 5 bases, the J end by 0 bases, with 9 bases between. Germline V gene lookup returns CDR1 MNHEY and CDR2 SVGEGT. The CDR3 DNA reads TGTGCCAGCAGTGGGGGGTACAGCACAGATACGCAGTATTTT. Protein sequence: CASSGGYSTDTQYF.

The chain carries TRBV7-9 and TRBJ2-2, with 7 positions matching TRBD1. Germline CDR1 is SEHNR and CDR2 is FQNEAQ (reference sequence). The CDR3 runs to 12 residues. Germline trimming cut 7 bases from V and 7 bases from J; bases unmatched to any gene: 3. The CDR3 region is CASIDRVGELFF. The CDR3 DNA follows: TGTGCCAGCATAGACAGGGTCGGGGAGCTGTTTTTT.

V gene TRBV19 combines with J gene TRBJ1-1; D unresolved. The germline gives CDR1 LNHDA, CDR2 SQIVND (reference sequence). Trimming removed 5 bases at V and 4 bases at J, with 14 bases between. This CDR3 region has 14 residues. The CDR3 loop reads CASSPNPPSTEAFF. The CDR3, as DNA: TGTGCCAGTAGTCCGAACCCGCCGAGCACTGAAGCTTTCTTT.

The chain combines TRBV4-1 with TRBJ1-3; TRBD1 agrees at 8 bases. V lost 4 bases and J lost 0; bases outside the gene matches: 2. The CDR3 consists of 15 residues. Germline V gene sequence: CDR1 MGHRA, CDR2 YSYEKL. CDR3 DNA: TGCGCCAGCAGCCGAGACAGGGGCTCTGGAAACACCATATATTTT. It specifies CASSRDRGSGNTIYF.

This rearrangement joins TRBV9 to TRBJ2-5; 9 positions agree with TRBD1. The CDR3 sequence is 15 residues long. The trim removed 3 bases at V and 2 bases at J, leaving 5 bases unmatched. Per germline, CDR1 SGDLS and CDR2 YYNGEE. CDR3 sequence: CASSARTGVQETQYF. CDR3 nucleotide sequence: TGTGCCAGCAGCGCCCGGACAGGGGTTCAAGAGACCCAGTACTTC.

The chain carries TRBV5-5 and TRBJ1-1; D unresolved. The V end was cut by 2 bases, the J end by 8 bases, with 28 bases between. The CDR3 consists of 18 residues. Germline loops: CDR1 SGHKS, CDR2 YYEKEE (reference sequence). CDR3 in amino acids: CASSFRAHSGSTLVEAFF. CDR3 coding DNA: TGTGCCAGCAGCTTTCGGGCCCATTCGGGAAGTACTCTTGTGGAAGCTTTCTTT.

The chain joins TRBV19 to TRBJ1-5, with a tentative D call TRBD1 (5 bases). From germline, CDR1 is LNHDA and CDR2 SQIVND (reference sequence). Trimming shortened V by 7 bases and J by 3 bases, and 28 bases separated the two germline ends. This CDR3 comprises 19 residues. The DNA for the CDR3 is TGTGCCAGTACCAACTTTTGGGGCAGGCAGGTGAAGTCCAATCAGCCCCAGCATTTT. The encoded protein is CASTNFWGRQVKSNQPQHF.

The chain carries TRBV9 and TRBJ2-6, with no clear D. V was cut by 8 bases and J by 0 bases, with 6 bases left in between. The CDR3 is 13 amino acids. The germline gives CDR1 SGDLS, CDR2 YYNGEE. Here the CDR3 DNA reads TGTGCCAGTTCGGGCTCTGGGGCCAACGTCCTGACTTTC. This encodes CASSGSGANVLTF. Supplemented by reference TRBV9 and TRBJ2-6, the full variable domain reads DSGVTQTPKHLITATGQRVTLRCSPRSGDLSVYWYQQSLDQGLQFLIQYYNGEERAKGNILERFSAQQFPDLHSELNLSSLELGDSALYFCASSGSGANVLTFGAGSRLTVL.

The V and J genes are TRBV7-3 and TRBJ1-2; 7 nucleotides line up with TRBD1. Looked up from germline, CDR1 is SGHTA and CDR2 is FQGTGA. Trimming cost V 5 bases and J 0 bases; bases outside gene matches: 12. The CDR3 length is 17 residues. CDR3 protein: CASSPTGAYGSNYGYTF. In DNA, the CDR3 is TGTGCCAGCAGCCCCACAGGGGCCTATGGTTCTAACTATGGCTACACCTTC.

The chain has TRBV27 and TRBJ2-7, with 7 bases aligning to TRBD1. V was pared by 3 bases and J by 5 bases, with 4 bases of the junction left unmatched. Germline V gene lookup returns CDR1 MNHEY and CDR2 SMNVEV (reference sequence). CDR3 length: 13 amino acids. The CDR3 protein is CASSFLDRDEQYF. The CDR3 nucleotides read TGTGCCAGCAGTTTCCTCGACAGGGACGAGCAGTACTTC.

The rearrangement uses TRBV12-3 or TRBV12-4 and TRBJ1-1; D unresolved. With 8 bases removed from V and 1 base from J, the gap between germline ends came to 11 bases. The CDR3 is 13 amino acids. CDR3 nucleotides: TGTGCCAGCCTCTCCCCGGGGAACACTGAAGCTTTCTTT. This translates into CASLSPGNTEAFF.

V gene TRBV6-5 combines with J gene TRBJ1-5; tentative D call: TRBD1 (6 bases). CDR1 is MNHEY and CDR2 is SVGAGI in the germline V gene. CDR3 length: 13 residues. V lost 8 bases to trimming and J lost 5 bases, with 13 bases between them. The CDR3 protein is CASGPTGYQPQHF. The CDR3 region has the DNA TGTGCCAGCGGACCGACAGGTTATCAGCCCCAGCATTTT.

V usage is TRBV19 and J usage is TRBJ1-2, with unresolved D. The CDR3 totals 14 residues. Germline loops: CDR1 LNHDA, CDR2 SQIVND (reference sequence). The V end lost 6 bases, the J end lost 1 base, and 12 bases lay between the germline ends. Written as DNA, the CDR3 is TGTGCCAGTAGCCCCGCTATGAGTAACTATGGCTACACCTTC. Its protein is CASSPAMSNYGYTF. The full variable domain, in which reference TRBV19 and TRBJ1-2 provide the parts outside the CDR3, is DGGITQSPKYLFRKEGQNVTLSCEQNLNHDAMYWYRQDPGQGLRLIYYSQIVNDFQKGDIAEGYSVSREKKESFPLTVTSAQKNPTAFYLCASSPAMSNYGYTFGSGTRLTVV.

V usage is TRBV13 and J usage is TRBJ2-5; 9 nucleotides agree with TRBD2. The CDR3 totals 15 residues. The V gene end was trimmed by 5 bases and the J gene end by 4 bases; junction bases not matched to a gene: 8. Looked up from germline, CDR1 is PRHDT and CDR2 is FYEKMQ (reference sequence). The CDR3 sequence is CASSGLAGGIETQYF. The CDR3 DNA reads as TGTGCCAGCAGCGGCCTTGCGGGAGGGATAGAGACCCAGTACTTC.

This chain links TRBV28 with TRBJ2-2; 8 bases are shared with TRBD1. The germline V gene encodes CDR1 MDHEN and CDR2 SYDVKM. The CDR3 extends over 15 amino acids. V dropped 8 bases and J dropped 0; count of bases not matched to a gene: 5. The chain's CDR3 is CASRTQGANTGELFF. CDR3 in DNA: TGTGCCAGCCGCACACAGGGGGCGAACACCGGGGAGCTGTTTTTT. Looking up the rest from reference TRBV28 and TRBJ2-2 gives the full variable domain: DVKVTQSSRYLVKRTGEKVFLECVQDMDHENMFWYRQDPGLGLRLIYFSYDVKMKEKGDIPEGYSVSREKKERFSLILESASTNQTSMYLCASRTQGANTGELFFGEGSRLTVL.

The gene calls are TRBV15 and TRBJ2-7; D perhaps matches TRBD2 (5 bases). This CDR3 comprises 13 residues. Germline lookup yields CDR1 LNHNV and CDR2 YYDKDF (reference sequence). V lost 0 bases, J lost 6 bases, and 9 bases lay in between. The CDR3 bases are TGTGCCACCAGCAGAGAAAGAGCGGTCGAGCAGTACTTC. It yields the protein CATSRERAVEQYF.

The rearrangement uses TRBV18 and TRBJ1-5; no clear D. Germline CDR1 is KGHSH and CDR2 is LQKENI. The CDR3 runs to 15 residues. V dropped 3 bases and J dropped 2 bases, with 11 bases sitting between them. The CDR3 loop reads CASSPTQVGNQPQHF. For the CDR3, the DNA is TGTGCCAGCTCACCCACCCAGGTTGGCAATCAGCCCCAGCATTTT. Complete variable domain (other parts from reference TRBV18 and TRBJ1-5): NAGVMQNPRHLVRRRGQEARLRCSPMKGHSHVYWYRQLPEEGLKFMVYLQKENIIDESGMPKERFSAEFPKEGPSILRIQQVVRGDSAAYFCASSPTQVGNQPQHFGDGTRLSIL.

This clone was seen ten or more times. The V gene is TRBV6-6, the J gene TRBJ2-3; 10 bases match TRBD2. J was trimmed by 4 bases and V by 6 bases; bases with no gene match: 4. This CDR3 contains 14 residues. Germline V gene sequence: CDR1 MNHNY, CDR2 SVGAGI (reference sequence). This CDR3 is CASRGLAGADTQYF. The CDR3, as DNA: TGTGCCAGCAGGGGTCTAGCGGGAGCAGATACGCAGTATTTT.

This chain links TRBV5-5 with TRBJ2-2, with 8 bases identical to TRBD2. V shed 6 bases, J shed 7 bases, and the junction held 14 bases outside the gene matches. The CDR3 sequence is 16 residues long. Germline V gives CDR1 SGHKS, CDR2 YYEKEE (reference sequence). The CDR3 bases are TGTGCCAGCATTCGGGCCCCAGCGGGAGCGGTCGGGGAGCTGTTTTTT. It yields the protein CASIRAPAGAVGELFF.

V gene TRBV2 combines with J gene TRBJ2-5, with 8 positions matching TRBD2. The germline V gene has CDR1 SNHLY and CDR2 FYNNEI. CDR3 size: 15 residues. Losses at the gene ends were 6 bases for V and 3 bases for J; bases not matched to a gene: 9. The CDR3 sequence is CASRGSGSVEETQYF. CDR3 bases: TGTGCCAGCAGGGGGAGCGGGAGCGTCGAAGAGACCCAGTACTTC.

V and J are TRBV7-9 and TRBJ2-6; 9 nucleotides match TRBD1. The germline CDR1 and CDR2 sequences are SEHNR and FQNEAQ (reference sequence). The CDR3 sequence is 16 residues long. V lost 6 bases and J lost 3; bases outside the gene matches: 6. The CDR3 nucleotides read TGTGCCAGCAGTAAATACAGGGGGCGTGGGGCCAACGTCCTGACTTTC. Its translation: CASSKYRGRGANVLTF.

V gene TRBV6-1 combines with J gene TRBJ1-1; 11 nucleotides align to TRBD1. The V gene's germline CDR1 is MNHNS and CDR2 SASEGT. CDR3 size: 16 residues. With V trimmed by 3 bases and J by 3 bases, 6 bases remained unmatched. Here the CDR3 DNA reads TGTGCCAGCAGTGACCGGGACAGGGGGAGGGACACTGAAGCTTTCTTT. Protein: CASSDRDRGRDTEAFF.

The chain has TRBV30 and TRBJ2-1; no reliable D call. Per germline, CDR1 GTSNPN and CDR2 SVGIG (reference sequence). This CDR3 spans 12 amino acids. Trimming took off 1 base at V and 2 bases at J, with 3 bases between the two ends. Here the CDR3 reads CAWSDTYNEQFF. The DNA for the CDR3 is TGTGCCTGGAGTGACACCTACAATGAGCAGTTCTTC.